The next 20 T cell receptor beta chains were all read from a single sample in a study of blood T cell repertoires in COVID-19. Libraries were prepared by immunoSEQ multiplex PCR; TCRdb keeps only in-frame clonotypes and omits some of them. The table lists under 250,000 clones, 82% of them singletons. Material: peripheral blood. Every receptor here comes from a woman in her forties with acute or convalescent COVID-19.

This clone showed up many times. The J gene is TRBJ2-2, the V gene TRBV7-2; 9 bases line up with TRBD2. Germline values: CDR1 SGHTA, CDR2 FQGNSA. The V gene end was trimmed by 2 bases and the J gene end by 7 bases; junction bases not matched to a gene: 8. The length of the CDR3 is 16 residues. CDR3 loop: CASSLPGGRGVGELFF. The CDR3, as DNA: TGTGCCAGCAGCTTACCCGGCGGGAGGGGGGTCGGGGAGCTGTTTTTT.

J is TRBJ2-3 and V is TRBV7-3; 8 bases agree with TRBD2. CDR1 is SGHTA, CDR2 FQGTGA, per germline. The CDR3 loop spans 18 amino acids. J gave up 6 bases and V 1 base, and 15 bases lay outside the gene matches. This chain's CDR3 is CASSLRGAGAMLWDTQYF. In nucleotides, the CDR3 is TGTGCCAGCAGCTTAAGGGGAGCGGGGGCCATGCTCTGGGATACGCAGTATTTT. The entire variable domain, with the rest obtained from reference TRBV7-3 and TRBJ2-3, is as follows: GAGVSQTPSNKVTEKGKYVELRCDPISGHTALYWYRQSLGQGPEFLIYFQGTGAADDSGLPNDRFFAVRPEGSVSTLKIQRTERGDSAVYLCASSLRGAGAMLWDTQYFGPGTRLTVL.

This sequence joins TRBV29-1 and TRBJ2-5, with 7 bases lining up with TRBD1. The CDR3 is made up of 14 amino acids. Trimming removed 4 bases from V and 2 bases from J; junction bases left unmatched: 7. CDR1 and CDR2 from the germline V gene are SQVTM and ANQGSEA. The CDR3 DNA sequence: TGCAGCGTTGGACAAAAGGGGGCTCAAGAGACCCAGTACTTC. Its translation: CSVGQKGAQETQYF.

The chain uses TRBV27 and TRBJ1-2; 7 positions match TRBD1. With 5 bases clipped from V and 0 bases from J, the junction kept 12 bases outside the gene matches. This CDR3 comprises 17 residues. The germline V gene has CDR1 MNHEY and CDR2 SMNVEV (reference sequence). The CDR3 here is CASSPHRQGTTNYGYTF. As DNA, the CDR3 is TGTGCCAGCAGTCCCCATCGACAGGGAACTACTAACTATGGCTACACCTTC.

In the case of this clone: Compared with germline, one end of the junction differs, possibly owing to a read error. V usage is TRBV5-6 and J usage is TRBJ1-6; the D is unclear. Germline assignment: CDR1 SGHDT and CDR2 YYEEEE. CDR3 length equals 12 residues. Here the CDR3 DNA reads TGTGCCAGCAGCTCCTATTATTCACCCCTCCACTTT. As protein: CASSSYYSPLHF.

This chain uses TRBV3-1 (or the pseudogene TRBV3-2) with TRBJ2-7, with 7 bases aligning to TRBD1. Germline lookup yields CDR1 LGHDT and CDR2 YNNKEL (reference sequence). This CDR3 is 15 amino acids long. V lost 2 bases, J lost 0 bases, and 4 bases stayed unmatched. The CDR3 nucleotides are TGTGCCAGCAGCCAACAACAGGGGAGCTCCTACGAGCAGTACTTC. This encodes CASSQQQGSSYEQYF.

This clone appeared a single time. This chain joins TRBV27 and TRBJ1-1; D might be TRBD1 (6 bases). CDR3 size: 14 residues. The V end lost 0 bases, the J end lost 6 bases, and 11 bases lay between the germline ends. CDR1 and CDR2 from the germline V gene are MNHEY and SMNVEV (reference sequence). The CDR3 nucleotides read TGTGCCAGCAGTTTATCGGTGGCAGGGGCTGAAGCTTTCTTT. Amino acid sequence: CASSLSVAGAEAFF.

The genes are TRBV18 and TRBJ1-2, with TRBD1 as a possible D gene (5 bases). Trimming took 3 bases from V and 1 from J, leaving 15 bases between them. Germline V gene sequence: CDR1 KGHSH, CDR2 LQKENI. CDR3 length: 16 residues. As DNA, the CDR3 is TGTGCCAGCTCACCTCAGCTCGGGGGACGTAACTATGGCTACACCTTC. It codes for CASSPQLGGRNYGYTF.

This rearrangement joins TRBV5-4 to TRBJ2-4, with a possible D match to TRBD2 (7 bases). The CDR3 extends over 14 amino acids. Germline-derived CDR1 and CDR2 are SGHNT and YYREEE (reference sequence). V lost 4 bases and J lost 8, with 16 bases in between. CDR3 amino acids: CASSLGGGLDIQYF. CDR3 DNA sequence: TGTGCCAGCAGCCTTGGGGGGGGGCTTGACATTCAGTACTTC. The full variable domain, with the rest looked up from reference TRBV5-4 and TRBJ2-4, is ETGVTQSPTHLIKTRGQQVTLRCSSQSGHNTVSWYQQALGQGPQFIFQYYREEENGRGNFPPRFSGLQFPNYSSELNVNALELDDSALYLCASSLGGGLDIQYFGAGTRLSVL.

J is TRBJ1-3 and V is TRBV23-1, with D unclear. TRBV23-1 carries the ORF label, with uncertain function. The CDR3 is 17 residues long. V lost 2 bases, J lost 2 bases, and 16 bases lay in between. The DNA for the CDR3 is TGCGCCAGCAGTCAAACCGGTAGCCCCGCTCCTGGAAACACCATATATTTT. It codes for CASSQTGSPAPGNTIYF.

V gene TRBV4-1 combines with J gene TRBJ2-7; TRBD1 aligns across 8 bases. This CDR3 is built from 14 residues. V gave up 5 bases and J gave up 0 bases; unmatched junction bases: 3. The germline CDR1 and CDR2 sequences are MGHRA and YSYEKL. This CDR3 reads CASSETGGSYEQYF. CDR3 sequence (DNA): TGCGCCAGCAGCGAAACAGGGGGCTCCTACGAGCAGTACTTC.

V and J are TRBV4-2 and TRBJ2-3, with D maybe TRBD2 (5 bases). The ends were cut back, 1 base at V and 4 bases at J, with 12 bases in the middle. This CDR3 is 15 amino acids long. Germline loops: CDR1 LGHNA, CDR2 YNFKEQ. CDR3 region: CASSQGGSEADTQYF. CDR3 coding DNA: TGTGCCAGCAGCCAAGGGGGATCGGAGGCAGATACGCAGTATTTT.

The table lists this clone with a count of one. This chain's CDR3 is CASGSPGTSGTDTQYF. The DNA of the CDR3 is TGTGCTAGTGGCTCCCCCGGGACTAGCGGCACAGATACGCAGTATTTT. V and J are TRBV12-5 and TRBJ2-3; TRBD2 matches 10 bases. Germline V CDR1 and CDR2: LGHNT, FRNRAP. V shed 6 bases, J shed 1 base, and the junction held 7 bases outside the gene matches. The CDR3 totals 16 residues.

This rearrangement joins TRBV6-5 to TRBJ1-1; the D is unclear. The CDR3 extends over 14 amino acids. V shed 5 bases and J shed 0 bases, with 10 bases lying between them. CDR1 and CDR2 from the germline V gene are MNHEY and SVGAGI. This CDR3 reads CASSKDLLNTEAFF. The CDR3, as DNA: TGTGCCAGCAGTAAGGACTTATTGAACACTGAAGCTTTCTTT.

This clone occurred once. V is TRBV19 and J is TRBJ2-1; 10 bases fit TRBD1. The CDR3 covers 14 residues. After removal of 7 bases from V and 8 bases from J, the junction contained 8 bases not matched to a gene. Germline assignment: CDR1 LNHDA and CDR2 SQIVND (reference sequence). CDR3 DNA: TGTGCCAGTACCCGGGACAGGGGATGGGATGAGCAGTTCTTC. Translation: CASTRDRGWDEQFF.

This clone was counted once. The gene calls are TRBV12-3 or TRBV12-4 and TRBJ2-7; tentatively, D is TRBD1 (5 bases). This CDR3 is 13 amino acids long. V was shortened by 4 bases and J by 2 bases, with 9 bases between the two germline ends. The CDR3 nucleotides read TGTGCCAGCAGTTCAGGGATGGCCTACGAGCAGTACTTC. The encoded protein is CASSSGMAYEQYF.

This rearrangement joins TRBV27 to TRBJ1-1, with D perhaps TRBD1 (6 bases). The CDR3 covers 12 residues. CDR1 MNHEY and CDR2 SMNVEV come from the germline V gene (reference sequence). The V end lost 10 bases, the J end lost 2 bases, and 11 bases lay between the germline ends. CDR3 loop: CATPGQNTEAFF. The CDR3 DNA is TGTGCCACTCCGGGACAAAACACTGAAGCTTTCTTT.

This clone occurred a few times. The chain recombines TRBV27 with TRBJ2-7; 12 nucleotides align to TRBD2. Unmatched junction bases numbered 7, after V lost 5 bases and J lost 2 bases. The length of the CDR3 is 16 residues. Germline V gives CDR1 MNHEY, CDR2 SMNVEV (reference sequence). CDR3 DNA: TGTGCCAGCAGTAACCGACTAGCGGGGGTTGCCTACGAGCAGTACTTC. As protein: CASSNRLAGVAYEQYF.

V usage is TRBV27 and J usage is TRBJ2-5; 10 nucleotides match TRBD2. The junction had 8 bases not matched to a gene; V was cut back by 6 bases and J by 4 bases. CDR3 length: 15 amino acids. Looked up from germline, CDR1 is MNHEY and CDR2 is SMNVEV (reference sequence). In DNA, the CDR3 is TGTGCCAGCAGGACGAGCGGGAGGGGGGTAGAGACCCAGTACTTC. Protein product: CASRTSGRGVETQYF.

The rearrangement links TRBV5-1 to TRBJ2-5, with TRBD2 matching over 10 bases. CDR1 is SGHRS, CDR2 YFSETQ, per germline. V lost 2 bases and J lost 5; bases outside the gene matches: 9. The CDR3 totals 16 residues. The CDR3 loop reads CASSFRSGRVDETQYF. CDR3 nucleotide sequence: TGCGCCAGCAGCTTCCGGAGCGGGAGGGTAGATGAGACCCAGTACTTC.